The clone carrying this TCR beta chain was observed a few times. Its antigen remains unidentified. The read gets to within 3 residues of the CDR3 end, and the germline J gene fills in the rest. The data derive from a study of T cell clonality in common variable immunodeficiency. Data came from immunoSEQ multiplex PCR; TCRdb stores just in-frame clones and leaves some out. The profile covers about 16,000 clones, none occurring a single time. CVID meant reduced serum IgG, IgA and/or IgM plus specific antibody deficiency. CVID subjects were some 15 female and some 27 male, aged roughly 8 to 64. Patients and controls were mostly of Caucasian heritage. Blood came from CVID subjects not ill and not taking immunomodulatory or immunosuppressive medication. The CDR3 loop spans 14 amino acids. Germline assignment: CDR1 SGHTA and CDR2 FQGNSA. The V and J ends lost 3 bases and 3 bases, in that order; junction bases with no gene match: 4.

Whole-study findings and limits: Fewer deletions and N-nucleotide insertions were reportedly seen in common variable immunodeficiency TCR beta sequences.

The clonotype originates from a human donor with common variable immunodeficiency. Sample: peripheral blood mononuclear cells. The chain has TRBV7-2 and TRBJ2-7; 8 nucleotides agree with TRBD2. Incomplete CDR3 DNA: TGTGCCAGCAGCTTCGGACTAGCCCGCTACGAG. Protein product: CASSFGLARYE. In full, the CDR3 reads CASSFGLARYEQYF.